This entry lists 20 T cell receptor beta chains sequenced from one sample in a study of T cell repertoires in MIS-A myocarditis. Assay used: immunoSEQ multiplex PCR; TCRdb lists only in-frame clones, some missing. Here the sample spans roughly 14,000 clones, roughly 81% being singletons. Sequencing was performed on left ventricle heart tissue obtained at autopsy. The receptors stem from a man between 18 and 35 years old with fulminant myocarditis from multisystem inflammatory syndrome in adults (MIS-A) after COVID-19.

The sample holds a few counts of this clone. The rearrangement links TRBV19 to TRBJ1-5; D is undetermined. Germline V CDR1 and CDR2: LNHDA, SQIVND (reference sequence). The germline V and J ends were trimmed by 9 bases and 5 bases, with 11 bases remaining between them. There are 12 residues in the CDR3. CDR3 DNA: TGTGCCAGCTGCTTCCGGGATCAGCCCCAGCATTTT. Translated, it gives CASCFRDQPQHF.

The rearrangement joins TRBV4-2 to TRBJ1-1; 11 nucleotides align to TRBD1. There are 14 residues in the CDR3. Trimming took 3 bases from V and 7 from J; bases not matched to a gene: 4. Germline assignment: CDR1 LGHNA and CDR2 YNFKEQ. The CDR3 bases are TGTGCCAGCAGCCACGGACAGGGGGCTTATGAAGCTTTCTTT. It encodes CASSHGQGAYEAFF.

This clone was seen a few times. V and J are TRBV4-1 and TRBJ1-1, with D tentatively TRBD1 (6 bases). Between the trimmed V and J ends, which lost 4 bases and 0 bases, there was a span of 9 bases. The CDR3 is made up of 14 amino acids. Germline CDR1 and CDR2: MGHRA and YSYEKL. CDR3 in DNA: TGCGCCAGCAGCCCCGGGACATTGAACACTGAAGCTTTCTTT. Its translation: CASSPGTLNTEAFF.

The genes are TRBV4-1 and TRBJ2-3; D call uncertain. From germline, CDR1 is MGHRA and CDR2 YSYEKL. This CDR3 has 17 amino acids. V was shortened by 2 bases and J by 0 bases, with 15 bases between the two germline ends. Here the CDR3 DNA reads TGCGCCAGCAGCCAACCCCCGGATGGGAAAAGCACAGATACGCAGTATTTT. Translated: CASSQPPDGKSTDTQYF.

The chain combines TRBV7-2 with TRBJ2-7; 9 bases agree with TRBD2. Germline values: CDR1 SGHTA, CDR2 FQGNSA. The CDR3 consists of 14 residues. The V gene end was trimmed by 5 bases and the J gene end by 2 bases; junction bases not matched to a gene: 4. The DNA of the CDR3 is TGTGCCAGCAGCCGCCCTAGCGGGGCCTACGAGCAGTACTTC. It encodes CASSRPSGAYEQYF.

The chain combines TRBV5-1 with TRBJ1-2, with TRBD1 matching over 8 bases. Germline-derived CDR1 and CDR2 are SGHRS and YFSETQ. V gave up 4 bases and J gave up 8 bases; unmatched junction bases: 13. The CDR3 is 15 amino acids. The CDR3 DNA reads TGCGCCAGCAGCGACCAGGGGGCAGGACAGCAGGGCTACACCTTC. It translates to CASSDQGAGQQGYTF.

This chain links TRBV15 with TRBJ2-3; TRBD2 matches 7 bases. Germline CDR1 LNHNV, CDR2 YYDKDF (reference sequence). The length of the CDR3 is 15 residues. Trimming took 4 bases from V and 3 from J; bases not matched to a gene: 7. CDR3 protein: CATSIGRERTDTQYF. CDR3 sequence (DNA): TGTGCCACCAGCATAGGGCGGGAGAGGACAGATACGCAGTATTTT.

V and J are TRBV7-9 and TRBJ1-1, with unresolved D. V was pared by 6 bases and J by 3 bases, with 14 bases between. Per the germline V gene, CDR1 is SEHNR and CDR2 is FQNEAQ (reference sequence). The CDR3 consists of 14 residues. As DNA, the CDR3 is TGTGCCAGCAGTTTTCCCATGTTGCACACTGAAGCTTTCTTT. Encoded protein: CASSFPMLHTEAFF.

The rearrangement uses TRBV15 and TRBJ2-2; D unclear. The CDR3 length is 16 residues. Looked up from germline, CDR1 is LNHNV and CDR2 is YYDKDF (reference sequence). Trimming removed 3 bases from V and 7 bases from J, with 18 bases in between. CDR3 nucleotides: TGTGCCACCAGCAGGGGTCGGAGTATGGTTGGCGGGGAGCTGTTTTTT. Its protein product is CATSRGRSMVGGELFF.

V and J are TRBV10-1 and TRBJ2-1; D could derive from TRBD1 or TRBD2 (6 bases each). The germline gives CDR1 WNHNN, CDR2 SYGVQD (reference sequence). The CDR3 totals 17 residues. V shed 4 bases and J shed 0 bases, with 16 bases lying between them. CDR3 region: CASSVGGPTSSYNEQFF. The DNA of the CDR3 is TGCGCCAGCAGTGTCGGGGGCCCCACTAGCTCCTACAATGAGCAGTTCTTC.

V is TRBV7-9 and J is TRBJ2-7, with 12 bases aligning to TRBD1. CDR1 is SEHNR and CDR2 is FQNEAQ in the germline V gene (reference sequence). The CDR3 runs 15 residues. The junction had 11 bases not matched to a gene; V was cut back by 9 bases and J by 5 bases. As DNA, the CDR3 is TGTGCCAGTGGGACCAAGGGACAGGGGGCCGACGAGCAGTACTTC. This gives the protein CASGTKGQGADEQYF.

This clone was counted once. The chain combines TRBV10-2 with TRBJ2-7; TRBD2 agrees at 7 bases. This CDR3 has 14 residues. After removal of 7 bases from V and 3 bases from J, the junction contained 9 bases not matched to a gene. CDR1 is WSHSY, CDR2 SAAADI, per germline. The CDR3 sequence is CASTIKAGVYEQYF. DNA for the CDR3: TGCGCCAGCACCATTAAGGCGGGGGTCTACGAGCAGTACTTC.

This chain joins TRBV29-1 and TRBJ1-1; D remains unclear. Trimming removed 5 bases at V and 4 bases at J, with 44 bases between. The CDR3 totals 23 residues. Germline lookup yields CDR1 SQVTM and CDR2 ANQGSEA. The DNA of the CDR3 is TGCAGCGTTCCCCCAACAACGGCCACAGTCTTGACGGGAAAGGCTACGACGGGCACTGAAGCTTTCTTT. Translated: CSVPPTTATVLTGKATTGTEAFF.

The gene calls are TRBV11-2 and TRBJ2-2; weak D call: TRBD1 (6 bases). CDR3 length: 16 amino acids. The ends were cut back, 0 bases at V and 6 bases at J, with 14 bases in the middle. From germline, CDR1 is SGHAT and CDR2 FQNNGV. CDR3 nucleotides: TGTGCCAGCAGCTTAGAACAGGGTAGCTTCCCCGGGGAGCTGTTTTTT. It is translated as CASSLEQGSFPGELFF.

The gene calls are TRBV28 and TRBJ1-5; D is perhaps TRBD1 (6 bases). The V gene's germline CDR1 is MDHEN and CDR2 SYDVKM. V was cut by 8 bases and J by 2 bases, with 13 bases left in between. The CDR3 contains 14 residues. CDR3 nucleotides: TGTGCCAGCGCCCAGGGGACTCGCAATCAGCCCCAGCATTTT. As protein: CASAQGTRNQPQHF.

V usage is TRBV5-1 and J usage is TRBJ2-2, with D possibly being TRBD2 (6 bases). The CDR3 has 15 residues. The germline CDR1 and CDR2 sequences are SGHRS and YFSETQ. Trimming removed 0 bases from V and 6 bases from J, with 12 bases in between. The CDR3 DNA follows: TGCGCCAGCAGCTTGGAGCGGGCCTGGCCCGGGGAGCTGTTTTTT. Its translation: CASSLERAWPGELFF.

The J gene is TRBJ2-3, the V gene TRBV7-9; 10 bases match TRBD2. Losses at the gene ends were 4 bases for V and 5 bases for J; bases not matched to a gene: 12. The CDR3 totals 17 residues. The germline V gene encodes CDR1 SEHNR and CDR2 FQNEAQ (reference sequence). This CDR3 is CASSYPRTSGSGDTQYF. In DNA, the CDR3 is TGTGCCAGCAGCTACCCGCGGACTAGCGGCTCAGGAGATACGCAGTATTTT.

The chain recombines TRBV9 with TRBJ1-2, with a tentative D call TRBD1 (5 bases). The CDR3 contains 17 residues. Germline CDR1 is SGDLS and CDR2 is YYNGEE. The V end was cut by 2 bases, the J end by 4 bases, with 21 bases between. CDR3 bases: TGTGCCAGCAGCGTCAACCCACAGGACCCCCAGGGCTATGGCTACACCTTC. Amino acid sequence: CASSVNPQDPQGYGYTF.

The count of this clone is one. The V gene is TRBV18, the J gene TRBJ2-5; D may be TRBD1 (5 bases). Trimming pared 0 bases from V and 3 bases from J, leaving 11 bases between. This CDR3 contains 15 residues. The germline gives CDR1 KGHSH, CDR2 LQKENI. CDR3: CASSPPGENKETQYF. The CDR3 coding sequence is TGTGCCAGCTCACCACCAGGGGAAAATAAAGAGACCCAGTACTTC.

Only one count was recorded for this clone. The rearrangement links TRBV7-9 to TRBJ2-1; the D gene is possibly TRBD1 (6 bases). V was clipped by 3 bases and J by 11 bases, with 17 bases between them. Germline lookup yields CDR1 SEHNR and CDR2 FQNEAQ (reference sequence). The CDR3 consists of 14 residues. This CDR3 is CASSLGATGPKQFF. As DNA, the CDR3 is TGTGCCAGCAGCTTGGGAGCGACAGGCCCTAAGCAGTTCTTC.